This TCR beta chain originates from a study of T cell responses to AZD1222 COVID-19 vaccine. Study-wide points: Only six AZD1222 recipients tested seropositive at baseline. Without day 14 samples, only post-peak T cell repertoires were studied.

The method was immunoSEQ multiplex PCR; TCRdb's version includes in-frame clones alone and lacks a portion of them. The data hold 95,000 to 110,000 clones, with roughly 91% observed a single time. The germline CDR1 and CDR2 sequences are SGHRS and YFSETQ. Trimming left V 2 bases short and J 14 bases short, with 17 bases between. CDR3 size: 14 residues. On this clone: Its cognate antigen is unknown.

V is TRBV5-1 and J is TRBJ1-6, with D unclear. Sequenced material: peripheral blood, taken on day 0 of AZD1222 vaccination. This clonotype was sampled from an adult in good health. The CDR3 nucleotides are TGCGCCAGCAGCTTTGGGTCCCTTGAGGAGGCCCTCCACTTT. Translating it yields CASSFGSLEEALHF.